This T cell receptor (beta chain) was captured by sequencing in a study of monozygotic twins with inflammatory bowel disease. Germline CDR1 reads LGHDT; CDR2 reads YNNKEL (reference sequence). The CDR3 has 16 residues. TCRdb re-called the 5' RACE reads and catalogs CDR3 proteins one per entry, DNA excluded. The table counts approximately 200,000 distinct CDR3 sequences; 1.5% to 2% lies in the top ten. The chain joins TRBV3-1 to TRBJ2-7; TCRdb outputs TRBD2, but without DNA this stays unchecked. This receptor was obtained from a human donor with ulcerative colitis or Crohn's disease, or a healthy co-twin of an affected twin (not recorded which). Material: blood. The CDR3: CASSQHPTSGLYEQYF.